This TCR beta chain was recorded in a study of blood T cell repertoires in COVID-19. Across the whole study: Both acute and convalescent COVID-19 samples were obtained from the United States, Italy and Spain.

Enrolled during active infection, Seattle patients were then followed longitudinally. Clones were read by immunoSEQ multiplex PCR, and TCRdb kept only the in-frame ones, dropping some. Here the sample spans about 160,000 clones, more than 85% being singletons. The V end lost 1 base, the J end lost 3 bases, and 9 bases lay between the germline ends. Germline CDR1 LNHDA, CDR2 SQIVND (reference sequence). CDR3 length: 14 residues. The rearrangement links TRBV19 to TRBJ2-5; D perhaps matches TRBD2 (6 bases). This receptor was taken from a man in his 60s with COVID-19, enrolled during active disease. Material: peripheral blood. CDR3 DNA: TGTGCCAGTAGTATAGCGGTAGCGGAAGAGACCCAGTACTTC. Protein sequence: CASSIAVAEETQYF.